Below are 32 T cell receptor beta chains sequenced from a single sample in a study of T cells in Graves' hyperthyroidism and ophthalmopathy. TCR beta CDR3 regions were amplified from RNA transcripts. RT-PCR in the first round (using the HTBI primer set) targeted the TCR CDR3. TCRdb used MiXCR to reprocess the multiplex PCR reads, holding one entry per CDR3 protein. The table records under 800,000 distinct CDR3 sequences, 14% of them present only once. What was sequenced was blood. The origin of the receptors is a woman under 30 with Graves' hyperthyroidism.

This clonotype was recorded many times. The chain has TRBV7-3 and TRBJ2-1, with D hard to call. The V gene's germline CDR1 is SGHTA and CDR2 FQGTGA. V lost 5 bases and J lost 4, with 9 bases in between. The CDR3 covers 13 residues. The CDR3 protein is CASSRSLYNEQFF. CDR3 bases: TGTGCCAGCAGCCGCTCGCTATACAATGAGCAGTTCTTC.

The V and J genes are TRBV20-1 and TRBJ1-4; 11 bases fit TRBD1. After removal of 6 bases from V and 8 bases from J, the junction contained 8 bases not matched to a gene. Germline V CDR1 and CDR2: DFQATT, SNEGSKA (reference sequence). The CDR3 sequence is 14 residues long. Here the CDR3 reads CSAGQGAFLEKLFF. DNA for the CDR3: TGCAGTGCCGGACAGGGGGCCTTTTTGGAAAAACTGTTTTTT.

The table lists this clonotype with many counts. The V call is TRBV11-2, the J call TRBJ2-1; perhaps TRBD2 as D (5 bases). The CDR3 has 15 residues. Trimming removed 6 bases from V and 4 bases from J, with 16 bases in between. CDR1 SGHAT and CDR2 FQNNGV come from the germline V gene. The CDR3 nucleotides read TGTGCCAGCAGGAGGTCTAGCTCCTCTTACAATGAGCAGTTCTTC. The encoded protein is CASRRSSSSYNEQFF. The whole variable domain, remainder taken from reference TRBV11-2 and TRBJ2-1, is EAGVAQSPRYKIIEKRQSVAFWCNPISGHATLYWYQQILGQGPKLLIQFQNNGVVDDSQLPKDRFSAERLKGVDSTLKIQPAKLEDSAVYLCASRRSSSSYNEQFFGPGTRLTVL.

This chain uses TRBV18 with TRBJ2-7; no reliable D call. CDR1 and CDR2 from the germline V gene are KGHSH and LQKENI. The length of the CDR3 is 15 residues. V lost 3 bases and J lost 6, with 18 bases in between. CDR3 in DNA: TGTGCCAGCTCACCCCAGGACGTAGGAGTCGGCGAGCAGTACTTC. Translating it yields CASSPQDVGVGEQYF. The whole variable domain, filled in from reference TRBV18 and TRBJ2-7, reads NAGVMQNPRHLVRRRGQEARLRCSPMKGHSHVYWYRQLPEEGLKFMVYLQKENIIDESGMPKERFSAEFPKEGPSILRIQQVVRGDSAAYFCASSPQDVGVGEQYFGPGTRLTVT.

This chain uses TRBV20-1 with TRBJ1-5, with 9 bases that match TRBD1. The length of the CDR3 is 17 residues. The germline V gene encodes CDR1 DFQATT and CDR2 SNEGSKA (reference sequence). V dropped 0 bases and J dropped 3; count of bases not matched to a gene: 9. This CDR3 is CSARERTWTGANQPQHF. CDR3 DNA sequence: TGCAGTGCTAGAGAGCGAACATGGACAGGGGCCAATCAGCCCCAGCATTTT.

This clonotype was counted many times. The chain links TRBV6-5 to TRBJ2-3, with TRBD2 identical over 7 bases. Per the germline V gene, CDR1 is MNHEY and CDR2 is SVGAGI. CDR3 length: 16 amino acids. V shed 0 bases, J shed 1 base, and the junction held 4 bases outside the gene matches. The CDR3 DNA is TGTGCCAGCAGTTACTCGTCACTAGCGCGCACAGATACGCAGTATTTT. Protein sequence: CASSYSSLARTDTQYF.

This clonotype was observed at least ten times. The chain employs TRBV28 and TRBJ1-3, with D hard to call. Germline values: CDR1 MDHEN, CDR2 SYDVKM. This CDR3 is 16 amino acids long. The germline V and J ends were trimmed by 3 bases and 2 bases, with 14 bases remaining between them. This CDR3 is CASSFLGGVAGNTIYF. The CDR3, as DNA: TGTGCCAGCAGTTTCCTTGGCGGTGTAGCTGGAAACACCATATATTTT. The variable domain in full, with the rest retrieved from reference TRBV28 and TRBJ1-3, is DVKVTQSSRYLVKRTGEKVFLECVQDMDHENMFWYRQDPGLGLRLIYFSYDVKMKEKGDIPEGYSVSREKKERFSLILESASTNQTSMYLCASSFLGGVAGNTIYFGEGSWLTVV.

In this sample, this clonotype turned up a few times. This rearrangement joins TRBV30 to TRBJ2-2; D gene uncertain. V was shortened by 4 bases and J by 0 bases, with 9 bases between the two germline ends. Germline lookup yields CDR1 GTSNPN and CDR2 SVGIG (reference sequence). The CDR3 spans 14 residues. The CDR3, as DNA: TGTGCCTGGATGCGAACAGCGAACACCGGGGAGCTGTTTTTT. Its protein product is CAWMRTANTGELFF.

The V call is TRBV14, the J call TRBJ2-7, with unresolved D. The V gene lost 4 bases and the J gene lost 0 bases, with 10 bases spanning the gap. CDR3 length equals 14 residues. Looked up from germline, CDR1 is SGHDN and CDR2 is FVKESK. This chain's CDR3 is CASSPDWSSYEQYF. CDR3 bases: TGTGCCAGCAGCCCGGATTGGAGCTCCTACGAGCAGTACTTC.

This clonotype was found many times. The chain uses TRBV9 and TRBJ2-7, with 14 bases aligning to TRBD2. Looked up from germline, CDR1 is SGDLS and CDR2 is YYNGEE. The J segment lost 5 bases and the V segment lost 3 bases, leaving 1 base of the junction unmatched. This CDR3 is built from 14 residues. CDR3 amino acids: CASSGGLAGDEQYF. Here the CDR3 DNA reads TGTGCCAGCAGCGGGGGACTAGCGGGAGACGAGCAGTACTTC.

V and J are TRBV7-8 and TRBJ1-4; D not certain. The CDR3 is made up of 14 amino acids. Germline lookup yields CDR1 SGHVS and CDR2 FQNEAQ. Trimming removed 2 bases at V and 7 bases at J, with 11 bases between. The CDR3 region is CASSLRLRGEKLFF. CDR3 DNA: TGTGCCAGCAGCTTAAGGCTCAGAGGTGAAAAACTGTTTTTT.

The chain employs TRBV20-1 and TRBJ2-3, with D possibly matching TRBD1 (5 bases). Per the germline V gene, CDR1 is DFQATT and CDR2 is SNEGSKA (reference sequence). The CDR3 runs to 16 residues. V was pared by 0 bases and J by 0 bases, with 13 bases between. The CDR3 loop is CSARDPRADSTDTQYF. In nucleotides, the CDR3 is TGCAGTGCTAGAGATCCCAGGGCGGATAGCACAGATACGCAGTATTTT.

The gene calls are TRBV19 and TRBJ2-3; no firm D call. Germline CDR1 reads LNHDA; CDR2 reads SQIVND (reference sequence). CDR3 length: 14 amino acids. The V end lost 1 base, the J end lost 0 bases, and 5 bases lay between the germline ends. DNA for the CDR3: TGTGCCAGTAGTATAGTTCAAAGCACAGATACGCAGTATTTT. Protein sequence: CASSIVQSTDTQYF.

This clonotype appeared many times. The CDR3 region has the DNA TGTGCCAGCAGTTTAAATTGGGGTCAGTCAGAGACCCAGTACTTC. It yields the protein CASSLNWGQSETQYF. The V call is TRBV28, the J call TRBJ2-5; D is unclear. This CDR3 spans 15 amino acids. V lost 2 bases, J lost 4 bases, and 14 bases lay in between. Germline assignment: CDR1 MDHEN and CDR2 SYDVKM.

This clonotype came up a few times. The chain is built from TRBV6-1 and TRBJ2-7, with 10 bases identical to TRBD2. The CDR3 runs 16 residues. After removal of 4 bases from V and 1 base from J, the junction contained 7 bases not matched to a gene. Germline CDR1 is MNHNS and CDR2 is SASEGT. CDR3 protein: CASSGPTSGLSYEQYF. In nucleotides, the CDR3 is TGTGCCAGCAGTGGGCCGACTAGCGGGCTTTCCTACGAGCAGTACTTC.

Written as DNA, the CDR3 is TGTGCCAGCAGCGAGACAGGCGATCCCCACAATCAGCCCCAGCATTTT. It specifies CASSETGDPHNQPQHF. The gene calls are TRBV9 and TRBJ1-5, with D possibly being TRBD1 (6 bases). Germline V gene lookup returns CDR1 SGDLS and CDR2 YYNGEE. With 3 bases removed from V and 3 bases from J, the gap between germline ends came to 16 bases. The CDR3 covers 16 residues.

This clonotype showed up just a few times. V is TRBV24-1 and J is TRBJ2-1; 13 nucleotides line up with TRBD2. The V and J ends lost 9 bases and 8 bases, in that order; junction bases with no gene match: 9. CDR1 and CDR2 from the germline V gene are KGHDR and SFDVKD. The length of the CDR3 is 15 residues. In DNA, the CDR3 is TGTGCCACCGGTAGGATCGGACTAGCGGGGGATGAGCAGTTCTTC. Amino acid sequence: CATGRIGLAGDEQFF.

The CDR3: CASSYRENPLYEQYF. In DNA form, the CDR3 reads TGTGCCAGCAGCTACAGGGAAAACCCCCTCTACGAGCAGTACTTC. This sequence joins TRBV7-9 and TRBJ2-7; D is possibly TRBD1 (6 bases). Germline V gene data show CDR1 as SEHNR and CDR2 as FQNEAQ (reference sequence). The CDR3 covers 15 residues. V was pared by 4 bases and J by 3 bases, with 16 bases between.

This clonotype was recorded a few times. The CDR3 bases are TGTGCCATCAGTGAGCCCGGGACTTCATACAACAATGAGCAGTTCTTC. This encodes CAISEPGTSYNNEQFF. This sequence joins TRBV10-3 and TRBJ2-1; D is possibly TRBD2 (6 bases). Trimming removed 2 bases at V and 5 bases at J, with 16 bases between. Germline assignment: CDR1 ENHRY and CDR2 SYGVKD. This CDR3 region has 16 residues.

This clonotype was counted ten times or more. V gene TRBV7-2 combines with J gene TRBJ1-1; D gene uncertain. The CDR3 spans 13 residues. Germline V gene data show CDR1 as SGHTA and CDR2 as FQGNSA. Trimming pared 3 bases from V and 7 bases from J, leaving 12 bases between. Here the CDR3 reads CASSFRASVEAFF. In nucleotides, the CDR3 is TGTGCCAGCAGCTTTAGGGCGTCGGTTGAAGCTTTCTTT.

The rearrangement joins TRBV7-9 to TRBJ2-5; D may match TRBD1 or TRBD2 (6 bases each). The V gene lost 5 bases and the J gene lost 5 bases, with 21 bases spanning the gap. CDR3 length: 16 amino acids. CDR1 and CDR2 from the germline V gene are SEHNR and FQNEAQ (reference sequence). The CDR3 reads CASSHRDHSGMETQYF. The CDR3 DNA reads as TGTGCCAGCAGCCACAGGGACCATAGCGGTATGGAGACCCAGTACTTC.

This chain connects TRBV6-1 to TRBJ2-5; weak D call: TRBD1 (7 bases). Trimming shortened V by 7 bases and J by 4 bases, and 19 bases separated the two germline ends. Germline CDR1 reads MNHNS; CDR2 reads SASEGT. The CDR3 contains 15 residues. Here the CDR3 DNA reads TGTGCCAGCACTGAGGTCGGCAGGGGGGTAGAGACCCAGTACTTC. Its protein is CASTEVGRGVETQYF.

J is TRBJ1-2 and V is TRBV2; the D gene is possibly TRBD1 (5 bases). CDR3 length: 13 residues. CDR1 is SNHLY and CDR2 is FYNNEI in the germline V gene. Trimming pared 8 bases from V and 1 base from J, leaving 11 bases between. CDR3 loop: CASGAQNNYGYTF. CDR3 coding DNA: TGTGCCAGCGGGGCCCAAAATAACTATGGCTACACCTTC.

V and J are TRBV20-1 and TRBJ1-6; D gene ambiguous. With 0 bases removed from V and 12 bases from J, the gap between germline ends came to 12 bases. This CDR3 comprises 13 residues. Germline V gene lookup returns CDR1 DFQATT and CDR2 SNEGSKA (reference sequence). In DNA, the CDR3 is TGCAGTGCTAGAGACCCCCTTCGTGAACCCCTCCACTTT. The encoded protein is CSARDPLREPLHF.

This clonotype was found many times. V gene TRBV7-8 combines with J gene TRBJ2-4; TRBD1 is a possible D gene (5 bases). This CDR3 has 15 amino acids. Germline CDR1 reads SGHVS; CDR2 reads FQNEAQ. Trimming left V 4 bases short and J 3 bases short, with 13 bases between. CDR3 sequence: CASSSYRNDKNIQYF. The CDR3 coding sequence is TGTGCCAGCAGCTCCTACAGGAATGACAAAAACATTCAGTACTTC. Full variable domain (missing parts from reference TRBV7-8 and TRBJ2-4): GAGVSQSPRYKVAKRGQDVALRCDPISGHVSLFWYQQALGQGPEFLTYFQNEAQLDKSGLPSDRFFAERPEGSVSTLKIQRTQQEDSAVYLCASSSYRNDKNIQYFGAGTRLSVL.

On this clonotype itself: This may stem from a read error, because a much larger clone lies one nucleotide away. This chain links TRBV12-3 or TRBV12-4 with TRBJ1-5; 7 bases agree with TRBD1. The CDR3 extends over 15 amino acids. CDR3 sequence reads: CARRGDRYSNQPQHF. CDR3 sequence (DNA): TGTGCCCGCAGGGGGGACAGATATAGCAATCAGCCCCAGCATTTT.

The rearrangement uses TRBV12-3 or TRBV12-4 and TRBJ2-7; tentative D call: TRBD1 (6 bases). The CDR3 length is 14 residues. V lost 6 bases, J lost 7 bases, and 19 bases lay in between. The CDR3 is CASSLGHPPREQYF. CDR3 sequence (DNA): TGTGCCAGCAGCCTGGGACATCCTCCGAGGGAGCAGTACTTC.

This clonotype came up many times. The J gene is TRBJ2-1, the V gene TRBV28; D not certain. V was pared by 2 bases and J by 2 bases, with 7 bases between. Germline values: CDR1 MDHEN, CDR2 SYDVKM. The CDR3 runs to 14 residues. CDR3 region: CASSLAAPYNEQFF. The CDR3 coding sequence is TGTGCCAGCAGTTTAGCTGCACCCTACAATGAGCAGTTCTTC.

This clonotype was detected many times. The V gene is TRBV20-1, the J gene TRBJ2-1; 12 bases are a match to TRBD2. This CDR3 region has 17 residues. V shed 2 bases and J 8 bases; nucleotides not matched to a gene: 13. Germline lookup yields CDR1 DFQATT and CDR2 SNEGSKA (reference sequence). In nucleotides, the CDR3 is TGCAGTGCTAGAACGCCTGGCCTAGCGGGAGGGCCCTATGAGCAGTTCTTC. Translation gives CSARTPGLAGGPYEQFF.

V usage is TRBV7-9 and J usage is TRBJ2-1; TRBD2 matches 11 bases. CDR1 SEHNR and CDR2 FQNEAQ come from the germline V gene (reference sequence). J lost 10 bases, V lost 3 bases, and 11 bases had no gene match. This CDR3 region has 16 residues. The CDR3 sequence is CASSLPGTSGRREQFF. The CDR3 DNA is TGTGCCAGCAGCTTGCCGGGGACTAGCGGTAGGCGGGAGCAGTTCTTC.

The chain joins TRBV7-3 to TRBJ1-1; a weak D match, TRBD1 (5 bases). CDR1 SGHTA and CDR2 FQGTGA come from the germline V gene. This CDR3 is built from 13 residues. V shed 0 bases and J shed 8 bases, with 10 bases lying between them. The CDR3 sequence is CASSLTGLREAFF. The CDR3 DNA follows: TGTGCCAGCAGCTTAACGGGACTGAGAGAAGCTTTCTTT.

The chain combines TRBV10-3 with TRBJ2-1, with 7 bases identical to TRBD2. Germline V gives CDR1 ENHRY, CDR2 SYGVKD. CDR3 length equals 16 residues. Germline trimming cut 5 bases from V and 5 bases from J; bases unmatched to any gene: 12. CDR3 bases: TGTGCCATCAGTCCCGGACTAGTCCAACCTGACAATGAGCAGTTCTTC. Translation: CAISPGLVQPDNEQFF.